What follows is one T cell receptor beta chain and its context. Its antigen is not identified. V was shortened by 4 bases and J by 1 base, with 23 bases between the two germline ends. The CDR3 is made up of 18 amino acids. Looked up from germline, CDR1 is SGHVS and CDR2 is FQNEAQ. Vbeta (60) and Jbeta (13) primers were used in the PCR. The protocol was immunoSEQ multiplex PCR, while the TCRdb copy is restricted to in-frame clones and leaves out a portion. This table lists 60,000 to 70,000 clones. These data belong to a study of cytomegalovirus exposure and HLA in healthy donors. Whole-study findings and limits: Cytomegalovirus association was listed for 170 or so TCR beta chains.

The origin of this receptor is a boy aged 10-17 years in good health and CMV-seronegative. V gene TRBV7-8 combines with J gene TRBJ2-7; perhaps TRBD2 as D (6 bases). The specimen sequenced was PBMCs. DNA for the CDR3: TGTGCCAGCAGCTCCTCGAGGGCGGGACCGTACTCGTCCTACGAGCAGTACTTC. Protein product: CASSSSRAGPYSSYEQYF.